This is a list of T cell receptor beta chains from one sample in a study of glioma-infiltrating T cells. In TCRdb, the multiplex PCR reads were re-called with MiXCR into one record per CDR3 protein. The table shows some 190,000 distinct CDR3 sequences, with more than 25% occurring only once. The sequencing sample was made of glioma tissue, nonneoplastic brain tissue, or PBMCs (not recorded which). The receptors come from a human donor with low-grade glioma or glioblastoma, undergoing nonglioma brain surgery, or in good health (not recorded which). CDR3s include the opening cysteine and the closing phenylalanine or tryptophan.

J	V	CDR3
TRBJ2-3	TRBV6-2/TRBV6-3	CASSYAGSADTQYF
TRBJ2-1	TRBV5-1	CASSSGTGKDNEQFF
TRBJ2-1	TRBV6-2/TRBV6-3	CASSISRRGDEQFF
TRBJ1-2	TRBV10-3	CATGRTGDYGYTF
TRBJ1-2	TRBV29-1	CSVEGDNYGYTF
TRBJ2-3	TRBV7-7	CASSLASGSTDTQYF
TRBJ2-5	TRBV29-1	CSVDNTGTGIGETQYF
TRBJ2-1	TRBV5-1	CASSLVAGGVPNNEQFF
TRBJ2-5	TRBV7-9	CASSPRFWPQETQYF
TRBJ2-7	TRBV7-8	CASSLRVLAGHYEQYF
TRBJ2-1	TRBV7-6	CASSLSSGRVWQQFF
TRBJ1-1	TRBV19	CASTKDTLNTEAFF
TRBJ1-1	TRBV20-1	CSARDLSMNTEAFF
TRBJ2-1	TRBV20-1	CSARVGPGLAGNNEQFF
TRBJ2-1	TRBV29-1	CSVSTSGTGIQFF
TRBJ2-7	TRBV4-2	CASSQGGGVGYEQYF
TRBJ1-1	TRBV7-2	CASSLGGTANTEAFF
TRBJ1-3	TRBV5-1	CASSLGGLDSRNTIYF
TRBJ1-4	TRBV12-3/TRBV12-4	CASIQGTGVNEKLFF
TRBJ2-3	TRBV7-6	CASSELAYTDTQYF
TRBJ1-3	TRBV5-5	CASSLVAGGGRNTIYF
TRBJ2-4	TRBV5-1	CASSLGSRRSIQYF
TRBJ2-5	TRBV25-1	CASSGQETQYF
TRBJ2-7	TRBV27	CASSLSTSSSSYEQYF
TRBJ2-7	TRBV6-1	CASSNNRDRGLGEQYF
TRBJ2-7	TRBV3-1	CASSQDSAGRSEQYF
TRBJ2-5	TRBV7-6	CASSLAGSGPLQETQYF
TRBJ2-1	TRBV7-2	CASSLELAAYNEQFF
TRBJ1-2	TRBV29-1	CSAYRGNGYTF
TRBJ1-1	TRBV11-2	CASSSTYRGNTEAFF
TRBJ2-3	TRBV2	CASGRDRGSDTQYF
TRBJ1-1	TRBV6-2/TRBV6-3	CASSWSSTEAFF
TRBJ2-5	TRBV7-2	CASSPGVGRAQYF
TRBJ2-1	TRBV7-8	CASSLGLAGVTEKPHEQFF
TRBJ2-7	TRBV7-9	CASSLDQREIEYF
TRBJ1-1	TRBV4-1	CASSRRGSEAFF
TRBJ2-1	TRBV7-9	CASSLAGRAQQFF
TRBJ2-3	TRBV7-3	CASSLGTGITDTQYF
TRBJ1-3	TRBV10-3	CAISERSGNTIYF
TRBJ1-5	TRBV12-3/TRBV12-4	CASREDSNQPQHF
TRBJ1-2	TRBV20-1	CSAREGADRGYGYTF
TRBJ1-1	TRBV20-1	CSARDGQLEAFF
TRBJ2-1	TRBV11-3	CASSFRLAGGNEQFF